This T cell receptor (beta chain) was captured by sequencing in a study of T cell responses to AZD1222 COVID-19 vaccine. Study as a whole: Second-dose schedules of about 4 or about 12 weeks were combined. Study outcomes and limitations: Most donors were white British and more were female, and clonal diversity was possibly underestimated.

Regarding this clone: Its target is not known.

Data came from immunoSEQ multiplex PCR; TCRdb stores just in-frame clones and leaves some out. The table records 150,000 to 170,000 clones, more than 75% of them present only once. The receptor was isolated from an adult in good health. Here the sequenced sample was peripheral blood, taken on day 0 of AZD1222 vaccination.

DNA of the CDR3: TGTGCCAGCAGCCCTATCCCCCACGGGAACACTGAAGCTTTCTTT. It specifies CASSPIPHGNTEAFF. This rearrangement joins TRBV11-3 to TRBJ1-1; no firm D call. The V gene's germline CDR1 is SGHNT and CDR2 YENEEA. The ends were cut back, 5 bases at V and 1 base at J, with 14 bases in the middle. This CDR3 is built from 15 residues.